A single sample is the source of the 27 T cell receptor beta chains below, sequenced in a study of shared clonotypes between healthy human individuals. Sequencing used immunoSEQ multiplex PCR; TCRdb keeps in-frame clones, though not all of them. The data show around 2.1 million clones, with under 97% seen just once and roughly 0.13% held by the top ten. Sample: naive CD4+ T cells sorted from blood. Subset reported: CD45RA+ positively selected. These receptors came from a young man in good health.

With respect to this clone: A junction boundary mismatches the germline segment, possibly from a read error. The chain employs TRBV11-2 and TRBJ2-3, with 7 bases aligning to TRBD2. This CDR3 has 15 amino acids. Germline V gene lookup returns CDR1 SGHAT and CDR2 FQNNGV. The CDR3 loop reads CASSFWGGSPDTQYF. The CDR3 DNA sequence: TGCGCCAGCAGCTTTTGGGGGGGTTCTCCAGATACGCAGTATTTT.

The V and J genes are TRBV5-1 and TRBJ1-1; 10 positions match TRBD1. V dropped 2 bases and J dropped 7; count of bases not matched to a gene: 8. The CDR3 runs to 15 residues. CDR1 is SGHRS and CDR2 is YFSETQ in the germline V gene. CDR3 residues: CASSFETGGASEAFF. As DNA, the CDR3 is TGCGCCAGCAGCTTCGAGACAGGGGGCGCAAGTGAAGCTTTCTTT.

V gene TRBV11-2 combines with J gene TRBJ2-7, with a possible D match to TRBD2 (6 bases). CDR1 and CDR2 (germline): SGHAT, FQNNGV. Trimming left V 1 base short and J 2 bases short, with 12 bases between. The CDR3 is 15 amino acids. This CDR3 is CASSLVRDWPYEQYF. The CDR3 nucleotides read TGTGCCAGCAGCTTAGTAAGGGACTGGCCCTACGAGCAGTACTTC. The full variable domain, completed using reference TRBV11-2 and TRBJ2-7, is EAGVAQSPRYKIIEKRQSVAFWCNPISGHATLYWYQQILGQGPKLLIQFQNNGVVDDSQLPKDRFSAERLKGVDSTLKIQPAKLEDSAVYLCASSLVRDWPYEQYFGPGTRLTVT.

V gene TRBV28 combines with J gene TRBJ1-4; a weak D match, TRBD1 (6 bases). V dropped 6 bases and J dropped 11 bases, with 16 bases sitting between them. CDR3 length equals 13 residues. CDR1 is MDHEN, CDR2 SYDVKM, per germline. CDR3 in amino acids: CASRDSGREKLFF. In DNA, the CDR3 is TGTGCCAGCAGGGACAGTGGACGAGAGAAACTGTTTTTT. Full variable domain (remainder filled in from reference TRBV28 and TRBJ1-4): DVKVTQSSRYLVKRTGEKVFLECVQDMDHENMFWYRQDPGLGLRLIYFSYDVKMKEKGDIPEGYSVSREKKERFSLILESASTNQTSMYLCASRDSGREKLFFGSGTQLSVL.

V and J are TRBV29-1 and TRBJ1-4; D gene unclear. Germline values: CDR1 SQVTM, CDR2 ANQGSEA. The ends were cut back, 3 bases at V and 7 bases at J, with 12 bases in the middle. This CDR3 has 13 amino acids. The CDR3 sequence is CSVDKGVGEKLFF. CDR3 DNA: TGCAGCGTTGACAAAGGCGTGGGTGAAAAACTGTTTTTT.

This rearrangement joins TRBV28 to TRBJ1-4; D unresolved. CDR1 MDHEN and CDR2 SYDVKM come from the germline V gene. The CDR3 length is 16 residues. The V gene lost 6 bases and the J gene lost 7 bases, with 21 bases spanning the gap. In nucleotides, the CDR3 is TGTGCCAGCAGCCGAGGACCTTTCCTCATTCGTGAAAAACTGTTTTTT. Translation: CASSRGPFLIREKLFF.

For this clone: The same CDR3 also results from other DNA sequences found in this sample. The chain carries TRBV28 and TRBJ2-2; the match to TRBD1 covers 8 bases. Germline CDR1 and CDR2: MDHEN and SYDVKM. J lost 7 bases, V lost 3 bases, and 7 bases had no gene match. CDR3 length equals 15 residues. In DNA form, the CDR3 reads TGTGCCAGCAGTTTTGGGCAGGGGGCAAGCGGGGAGCTGTTTTTT. Amino acid sequence: CASSFGQGASGELFF.

The chain employs TRBV9 and TRBJ1-5; TRBD1 aligns across 7 bases. The CDR3 has 13 residues. After removal of 5 bases from V and 3 bases from J, the junction contained 2 bases not matched to a gene. Germline-derived CDR1 and CDR2 are SGDLS and YYNGEE. The chain's CDR3 is CASSDRDNQPQHF. Here the CDR3 DNA reads TGTGCCAGCAGTGACAGGGACAATCAGCCCCAGCATTTT.

The rearrangement uses TRBV30 and TRBJ1-1; TRBD1 matches at 7 bases. Germline assignment: CDR1 GTSNPN and CDR2 SVGIG (reference sequence). The CDR3 is 14 amino acids. V trimming: 4 bases; J trimming: 1 base; junction bases outside the gene matches: 6. Here the CDR3 reads CAWTAGGGNTEAFF. CDR3 nucleotide sequence: TGTGCCTGGACTGCAGGGGGGGGGAACACTGAAGCTTTCTTT.

The chain links TRBV7-9 to TRBJ2-2, with D tentatively TRBD1 (6 bases). Germline lookup yields CDR1 SEHNR and CDR2 FQNEAQ (reference sequence). CDR3 length: 15 residues. Trimming took off 2 bases at V and 3 bases at J, with 10 bases between the two ends. CDR3: CASSLTGTDTGELFF. The DNA of the CDR3 is TGTGCCAGCAGCTTAACAGGGACGGACACCGGGGAGCTGTTTTTT. The variable domain in full, with the rest retrieved from reference TRBV7-9 and TRBJ2-2, is DTGVSQNPRHKITKRGQNVTFRCDPISEHNRLYWYRQTLGQGPEFLTYFQNEAQLEKSRLLSDRFSAERPKGSFSTLEIQRTEQGDSAMYLCASSLTGTDTGELFFGEGSRLTVL.

This clone was counted a single time. The chain links TRBV4-1 to TRBJ1-5; TRBD1 matches at 10 bases. Germline V lookup: CDR1 MGHRA, CDR2 YSYEKL. The CDR3 totals 14 residues. J was trimmed by 4 bases and V by 4 bases; bases with no gene match: 1. The CDR3 loop is CASSPGQGNQPQHF. CDR3 sequence (DNA): TGCGCCAGCAGCCCGGGACAGGGGAATCAGCCCCAGCATTTT.

As to this clone: Additional DNA sequences in this sample encode the identical CDR3. The chain couples TRBV30 to TRBJ1-5; D gene ambiguous. Trimming stripped 1 base from V and 4 bases from J, with 8 bases between. There are 13 residues in the CDR3. CDR1 and CDR2 (germline): GTSNPN, SVGIG (reference sequence). CDR3 sequence: CAWSENSNQPQHF. In DNA form, the CDR3 reads TGTGCCTGGAGTGAGAATTCAAATCAGCCCCAGCATTTT.

The rearrangement joins TRBV5-5 to TRBJ1-6, with D possibly TRBD1 on 6 matching bases. Per germline, CDR1 SGHKS and CDR2 YYEKEE (reference sequence). The CDR3 is made up of 12 amino acids. Trimming removed 5 bases at V and 10 bases at J, with 10 bases between. Written as DNA, the CDR3 is TGTGCCAGCAGAATTCAGGGGTCACCCCTCCACTTT. This gives the protein CASRIQGSPLHF.

The rearrangement joins TRBV2 to TRBJ1-1; possible D gene TRBD1, 5 bases. The CDR3 is 15 amino acids. V lost 6 bases to trimming and J lost 7 bases, with 21 bases between them. Germline-derived CDR1 and CDR2 are SNHLY and FYNNEI. The CDR3 sequence is CASRKGGGASGEAFF. The CDR3 coding sequence is TGTGCCAGCAGGAAGGGTGGTGGGGCCTCAGGTGAAGCTTTCTTT.

The rearrangement uses TRBV30 and TRBJ1-6, with D hard to call. Germline V gene data show CDR1 as GTSNPN and CDR2 as SVGIG (reference sequence). Trimming removed 3 bases at V and 9 bases at J, with 9 bases between. This CDR3 has 12 residues. This chain's CDR3 is CAWSGESSPLHF. CDR3 in DNA: TGTGCCTGGAGCGGGGAAAGTTCACCCCTCCACTTT.

Here the CDR3 DNA reads TGTGCCAGCCAGACTAGCGGGGGGGTCTACGAGCAGTACTTC. It translates to CASQTSGGVYEQYF. The rearrangement uses TRBV6-1 and TRBJ2-7; TRBD2 agrees at 14 bases. Per the germline V gene, CDR1 is MNHNS and CDR2 is SASEGT. The CDR3 contains 14 residues. J lost 3 bases, V lost 8 bases, and 3 bases had no gene match.

A few counts support this clone. The gene calls are TRBV5-4 and TRBJ2-1; D perhaps matches TRBD2 (6 bases). Germline V gene data show CDR1 as SGHNT and CDR2 as YYREEE (reference sequence). The length of the CDR3 is 13 residues. V was clipped by 5 bases and J by 5 bases, with 11 bases between them. The CDR3, as DNA: TGTGCCAGCAGTACTAGCCCAGACAATGAGCAGTTCTTC. This translates into CASSTSPDNEQFF.

This chain links TRBV29-1 with TRBJ2-7, with D possibly TRBD1 on 7 matching bases. Germline V gene data show CDR1 as SQVTM and CDR2 as ANQGSEA. The CDR3 contains 13 residues. The V end lost 3 bases, the J end lost 6 bases, and 15 bases lay between the germline ends. The CDR3 sequence: CSVETGRLGEQYF. CDR3 DNA sequence: TGCAGCGTTGAGACAGGGAGGTTGGGCGAGCAGTACTTC.

The rearrangement joins TRBV7-8 to TRBJ2-3; 12 nucleotides agree with TRBD1. Germline V gene lookup returns CDR1 SGHVS and CDR2 FQNEAQ. The CDR3 length is 17 residues. With 5 bases clipped from V and 2 bases from J, the junction kept 8 bases outside the gene matches. CDR3 residues: CASSTAGQGALTDTQYF. The CDR3 region has the DNA TGTGCCAGCAGCACGGCGGGACAGGGGGCCCTCACAGATACGCAGTATTTT.

The genes are TRBV5-1 and TRBJ1-3; possibly TRBD1 for D (6 bases). There are 16 residues in the CDR3. Germline V gives CDR1 SGHRS, CDR2 YFSETQ. V lost 0 bases, J lost 4 bases, and 14 bases lay in between. The CDR3: CASSLAPGARGNTIYF. The CDR3 DNA is TGCGCCAGCAGCTTGGCTCCGGGGGCAAGAGGAAACACCATATATTTT.

In this sample, this clone turned up a few times. This sequence joins TRBV19 and TRBJ1-2; D may be TRBD1 (6 bases). Trimming took off 10 bases at V and 2 bases at J, with 14 bases between the two ends. The CDR3 extends over 13 amino acids. Germline loops: CDR1 LNHDA, CDR2 SQIVND (reference sequence). The CDR3: CATSLDRNYGYTF. In DNA, the CDR3 is TGTGCCACCTCTCTCGACAGGAACTATGGCTACACCTTC.

The rearrangement links TRBV6-5 to TRBJ2-7; 7 bases are a match to TRBD1. Germline CDR1 is MNHEY and CDR2 is SVGAGI. After removal of 0 bases from V and 2 bases from J, the junction contained 4 bases not matched to a gene. The CDR3 spans 15 residues. CDR3 coding DNA: TGTGCCAGCAGTTACTCGGGACAGCTAACCTACGAGCAGTACTTC. As protein: CASSYSGQLTYEQYF.

This clone was observed a handful of times. Other nucleotide sequences in the sample specify the same CDR3. The chain joins TRBV30 to TRBJ1-5, with D possibly TRBD1 on 5 matching bases. CDR1 and CDR2 from the germline V gene are GTSNPN and SVGIG (reference sequence). V was cut by 1 base and J by 1 base, with 8 bases left in between. This CDR3 is built from 14 residues. As DNA, the CDR3 is TGTGCCTGGAGTGCGGGGGTAAGCAATCAGCCCCAGCATTTT. It yields the protein CAWSAGVSNQPQHF.

The chain links TRBV18 to TRBJ1-1; D is unclear. Germline V gene sequence: CDR1 KGHSH, CDR2 LQKENI. The CDR3 totals 15 residues. The V end was cut by 2 bases, the J end by 2 bases, with 12 bases between. The CDR3 bases are TGTGCCAGCTCACCAGATGCGTCACTCAACACTGAAGCTTTCTTT. Residues: CASSPDASLNTEAFF. The whole variable domain, filled in from reference TRBV18 and TRBJ1-1, reads NAGVMQNPRHLVRRRGQEARLRCSPMKGHSHVYWYRQLPEEGLKFMVYLQKENIIDESGMPKERFSAEFPKEGPSILRIQQVVRGDSAAYFCASSPDASLNTEAFFGQGTRLTVV.

The chain recombines TRBV11-2 with TRBJ2-7, with 7 bases identical to TRBD2. There are 16 residues in the CDR3. Germline CDR1 reads SGHAT; CDR2 reads FQNNGV. J lost 1 base, V lost 1 base, and 7 bases had no gene match. The CDR3 is CASSLVPAGVSYEQYF. CDR3 in DNA: TGTGCCAGCAGCTTAGTGCCGGCGGGGGTATCCTACGAGCAGTACTTC.

V gene TRBV19 combines with J gene TRBJ1-4; D gene ambiguous. This CDR3 region has 13 residues. V dropped 4 bases and J dropped 8 bases, with 11 bases sitting between them. Germline CDR1 and CDR2: LNHDA and SQIVND (reference sequence). Here the CDR3 reads CASSTQDGEKLFF. The CDR3 coding sequence is TGTGCCAGTAGTACCCAAGACGGCGAAAAACTGTTTTTT.

J is TRBJ1-1 and V is TRBV4-1; D might be TRBD1 (5 bases). Trimming stripped 1 base from V and 4 bases from J, with 10 bases between. This CDR3 contains 14 residues. The germline CDR1 and CDR2 sequences are MGHRA and YSYEKL. In DNA form, the CDR3 reads TGCGCCAGCAGCCAAGTTGGGGCGGGCACTGAAGCTTTCTTT. Translating gives CASSQVGAGTEAFF.